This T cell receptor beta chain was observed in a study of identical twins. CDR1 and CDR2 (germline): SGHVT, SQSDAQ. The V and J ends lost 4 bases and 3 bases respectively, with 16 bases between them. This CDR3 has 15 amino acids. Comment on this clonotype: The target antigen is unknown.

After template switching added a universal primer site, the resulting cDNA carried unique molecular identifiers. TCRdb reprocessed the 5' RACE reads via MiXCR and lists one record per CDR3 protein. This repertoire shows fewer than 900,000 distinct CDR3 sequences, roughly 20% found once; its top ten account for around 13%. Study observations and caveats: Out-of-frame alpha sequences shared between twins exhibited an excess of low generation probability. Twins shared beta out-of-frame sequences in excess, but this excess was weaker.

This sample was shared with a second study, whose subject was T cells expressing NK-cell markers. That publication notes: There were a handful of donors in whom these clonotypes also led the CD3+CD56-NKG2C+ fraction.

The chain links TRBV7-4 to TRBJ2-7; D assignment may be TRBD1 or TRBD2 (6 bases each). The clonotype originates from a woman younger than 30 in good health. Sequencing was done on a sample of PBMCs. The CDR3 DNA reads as TGTGCCAGCAGCTACCGGGGGACACTAGTCTACGAGCAGTACTTC. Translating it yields CASSYRGTLVYEQYF.